This is a list of T cell receptor beta chains from one sample in a study of blood T cell repertoires in COVID-19. TCRdb's copy holds only in-frame clones and misses some; the assay was immunoSEQ multiplex PCR. The profile shows some 300,000 clones, about 90% of them singletons. Sequences were obtained from peripheral blood. The receptors shown here come from a woman in her forties or fifties with COVID-19, enrolled during active disease. The CDR3 runs from the conserved cysteine through the conserved F or W.

CDR3aa	j_gene	v_gene
CASSSRTGLQANEKLFF	TRBJ1-4	TRBV5-1
CASVGTSGSGYEQYF	TRBJ2-7	TRBV11-3
CASSPAVGGYGYTF	TRBJ1-2	TRBV4-2
CASSYGRDGELFF	TRBJ2-2	TRBV6-5
CASSQGAGTEAFF	TRBJ1-1	TRBV18
CASSLREGASGNTIYF	TRBJ1-3	TRBV5-5
CASRTGSRGNTIYF	TRBJ1-3	TRBV6-5
CASSFFVTGKQFF	TRBJ2-1	TRBV27
CASSGTTSGSTEQYF	TRBJ2-7	TRBV9
CASSELQGNTEAFF	TRBJ1-1	TRBV10-2
CASSPNGVYEQYF	TRBJ2-7	TRBV7-9
CASSFRTTDNGDTQYF	TRBJ2-3	TRBV7-9
CASSYRWGGSNQPQHF	TRBJ1-5	TRBV6-2/TRBV6-3
CASSLMRELGEQFF	TRBJ2-1	TRBV7-2
CATSDPSGSQETQYF	TRBJ2-5	TRBV24-1
CATSERQGTNEKLFF	TRBJ1-4	TRBV24-1
CASLSGSLNTGELFF	TRBJ2-2	TRBV6-5
CASSLGGLSHNEQFF	TRBJ2-1	TRBV7-8
CASSPGLALDYEQYF	TRBJ2-7	TRBV18
CSVEDRRGTGVIF	TRBJ2-1	TRBV29-1
CATHFVPTNTGELFF	TRBJ2-2	TRBV7-9
CASSPEWGRETQYF	TRBJ2-5	TRBV19
CASSSRQGNQPQHF	TRBJ1-5	TRBV6-5
CASSLGLGARNIQYF	TRBJ2-4	TRBV7-2
CASSFYRGPNEQFF	TRBJ2-1	TRBV18
CASSYSDMSTEAFF	TRBJ1-1	TRBV6-5
CASTQGGSGNTIYF	TRBJ1-3	TRBV19
CASSSREDQPQHF	TRBJ1-5	TRBV11-3
CASNRGMNTQYF	TRBJ2-3	TRBV2
CSVGTTATAGQYF	TRBJ2-5	TRBV29-1
CASSGGTVYNEQFF	TRBJ2-1	TRBV5-6
CASSSTGGGYNEQFF	TRBJ2-1	TRBV7-8
CASSLRTGGTEQYF	TRBJ2-7	TRBV5-1
CASSLGRAGGLLSYNEQFF	TRBJ2-1	TRBV7-9
CASSPQGSSYNEQFF	TRBJ2-1	TRBV11-2
CASSVGGRGDQPQHF	TRBJ1-5	TRBV9
CASSTTSGSEQYF	TRBJ2-7	TRBV19
CASKAGAHYGYTF	TRBJ1-2	TRBV6-5
CASSFRLGLAALRDEQFF	TRBJ2-1	TRBV11-3
CAWRSGLAGGWGPQETQYF	TRBJ2-5	TRBV30